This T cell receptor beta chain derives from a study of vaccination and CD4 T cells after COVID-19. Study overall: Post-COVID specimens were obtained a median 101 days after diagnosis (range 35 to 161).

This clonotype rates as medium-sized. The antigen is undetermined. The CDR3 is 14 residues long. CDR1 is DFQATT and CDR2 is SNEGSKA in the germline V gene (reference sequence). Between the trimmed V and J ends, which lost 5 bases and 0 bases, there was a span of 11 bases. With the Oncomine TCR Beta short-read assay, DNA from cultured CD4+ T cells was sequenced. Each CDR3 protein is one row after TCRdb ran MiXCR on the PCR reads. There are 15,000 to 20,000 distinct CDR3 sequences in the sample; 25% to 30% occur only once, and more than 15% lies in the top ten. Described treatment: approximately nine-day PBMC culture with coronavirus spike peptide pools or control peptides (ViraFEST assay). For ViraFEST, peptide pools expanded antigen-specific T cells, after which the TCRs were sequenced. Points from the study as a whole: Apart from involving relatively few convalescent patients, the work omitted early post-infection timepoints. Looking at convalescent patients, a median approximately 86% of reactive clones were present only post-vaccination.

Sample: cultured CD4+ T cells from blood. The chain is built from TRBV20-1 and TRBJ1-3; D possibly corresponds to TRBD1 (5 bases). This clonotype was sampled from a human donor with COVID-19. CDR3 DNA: TGCAGTGCTCATCCAGGGAGCTCTGGAAACACCATATATTTT. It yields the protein CSAHPGSSGNTIYF.